Given below is one TCR beta chain in context. Treatment here: about 20 received Ad26.COV2.S at low or high dose, single or two shots; 5 received placebo; per-sample allocation not given. Collection of the samples took place on day 63 after the first injection of vaccine or placebo. This entry belongs to a study of Ad26.COV2.S vaccination and SARS-CoV-2 variants. This table comes from immunoSEQ multiplex PCR, and its TCRdb copy is limited to in-frame clones, with some not included. This table has 380,000 or so clones, about 80% appearing once. The sequence derives from a person aged 18-60 years who received the Ad26.COV2.S COVID-19 vaccine or a placebo. Source: peripheral blood, taken in a trial of Ad26.COV2.S vaccine versus placebo.

The CDR3 sequence: CASSLGRGQETQYF. The CDR3 coding sequence is TGTGCCAGCAGCTTAGGGCGGGGCCAAGAGACCCAGTACTTC. This chain links TRBV13 with TRBJ2-5, with D perhaps TRBD2 (6 bases). There are 14 residues in the CDR3. The ends were cut back, 0 bases at V and 1 base at J, with 6 bases in the middle. Germline values: CDR1 PRHDT, CDR2 FYEKMQ (reference sequence).